This T cell receptor (beta chain) was observed in a study of blood T cell repertoires in COVID-19. Study context: Collection of acute and convalescent COVID-19 samples took place in the United States, Italy and Spain.

This CDR3 region has 14 residues. Germline-derived CDR1 and CDR2 are KGHSH and LQKENI. V was shortened by 6 bases and J by 4 bases, with 14 bases between the two germline ends. As originally analysed: Amplification of reference gene primers provided the estimated nucleated cell counts. Clones were read by immunoSEQ multiplex PCR, and TCRdb kept only the in-frame ones, dropping some. The V and J calls and clone size come from that table; D and trimming were worked out from the DNA. The sample has 270,000 or so clones; about 85% are singletons. Categorization into cohorts depended on clinical history that participants reported. Participants in the exposed group had met a COVID-19 case in the 2 weeks before joining the study.

This TCR derives from a woman in her 50s who had been exposed to COVID-19. The sample taken for sequencing was PBMCs or T cells enriched from blood (not recorded which). The chain couples TRBV18 to TRBJ2-3, with a possible D match to TRBD2 (6 bases). Written as DNA, the CDR3 is TGTGCCAGCTCCCCAGGAGGGGAGGCAGATACGCAGTATTTT. Translating it yields CASSPGGEADTQYF.